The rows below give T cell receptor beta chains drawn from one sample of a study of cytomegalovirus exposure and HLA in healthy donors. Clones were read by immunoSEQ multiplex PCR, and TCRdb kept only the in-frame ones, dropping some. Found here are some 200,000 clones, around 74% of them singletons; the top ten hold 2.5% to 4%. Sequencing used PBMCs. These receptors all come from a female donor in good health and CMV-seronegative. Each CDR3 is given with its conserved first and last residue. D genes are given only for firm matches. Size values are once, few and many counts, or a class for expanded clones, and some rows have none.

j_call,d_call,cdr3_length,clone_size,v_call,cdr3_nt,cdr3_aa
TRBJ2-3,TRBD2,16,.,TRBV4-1,TGCGCCAGCAGCCAAGGCGTGCTAGCGGGACCAGATACGCAGTATTTT,CASSQGVLAGPDTQYF
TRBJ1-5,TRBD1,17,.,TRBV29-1,TGCAGCGTTGGGGGCACAGGGGGAGCATATAGCAATCAGCCCCAGCATTTT,CSVGGTGGAYSNQPQHF
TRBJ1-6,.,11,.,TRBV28,TGTGCCAGCAGTTTCGATTCACCCCTCCACTTT,CASSFDSPLHF
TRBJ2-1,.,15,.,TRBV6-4,TGTGCCAGCAGGATAACAGCAGACCCAAACAATGAGCAGTTCTTC,CASRITADPNNEQFF
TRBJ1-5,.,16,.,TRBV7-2,TGTGCCAGCAGCTTAACCCAGGGCGCCGGCAATCAGCCCCAGCATTTT,CASSLTQGAGNQPQHF
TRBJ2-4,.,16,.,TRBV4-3,TGCGCCAGCAGCCAAGATGTTTGGGGCTCCAAAAACATTCAGTACTTC,CASSQDVWGSKNIQYF
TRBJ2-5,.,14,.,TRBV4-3,TGCGCCAGCAGCCAAGATCGCGGGGAAGAGACCCAGTACTTC,CASSQDRGEETQYF
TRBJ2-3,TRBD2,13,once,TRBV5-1,TGCGCCAGCAGCTCTAGCGGGGCAGATACGCAGTATTTT,CASSSSGADTQYF
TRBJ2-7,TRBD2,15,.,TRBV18,TGTGCCAGCTCCCCGAGACTAGCGGTTACCTACGAGCAGTACTTC,CASSPRLAVTYEQYF
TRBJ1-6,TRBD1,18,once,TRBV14,TGTGCCAGCAGCCAAGATCCGAGGGACAGGGGCTCTAATTCACCCCTCCACTTT,CASSQDPRDRGSNSPLHF
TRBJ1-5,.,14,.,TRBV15,TGTGCCACCAGAGTGGATAGGAGTGCGCAGCCCCAGCATTTT,CATRVDRSAQPQHF